This T cell receptor (beta chain) was retrieved from a study of blood T cell repertoires in COVID-19. Study information: COVID-19 samples collected from the United States, Italy and Spain covered acute and convalescent phases. The analysed material was cDNA or gDNA that came from T cells, B-cell-depleted T cells, or PBMCs.

The data were produced by immunoSEQ multiplex PCR, yet TCRdb's version contains in-frame clones alone and is incomplete. The repertoire consists of around 150,000 clones, with roughly 80% occurring once and the leading ten covering approximately 2.6%. Trimming left V 5 bases short and J 8 bases short, with 16 bases between. Per the germline V gene, CDR1 is SGHTA and CDR2 is FQGNSA. The CDR3 sequence is 15 residues long. This chain links TRBV7-2 with TRBJ2-6; tentative D call: TRBD1 (6 bases). This sequence originates from a man aged 65 to 85 with acute or convalescent COVID-19. Sequencing was performed on peripheral blood. In DNA, the CDR3 is TGTGCCAGCAGCCTTCCCGGGACATGGCCCAACGTCCTGACTTTC. Its translation: CASSLPGTWPNVLTF.